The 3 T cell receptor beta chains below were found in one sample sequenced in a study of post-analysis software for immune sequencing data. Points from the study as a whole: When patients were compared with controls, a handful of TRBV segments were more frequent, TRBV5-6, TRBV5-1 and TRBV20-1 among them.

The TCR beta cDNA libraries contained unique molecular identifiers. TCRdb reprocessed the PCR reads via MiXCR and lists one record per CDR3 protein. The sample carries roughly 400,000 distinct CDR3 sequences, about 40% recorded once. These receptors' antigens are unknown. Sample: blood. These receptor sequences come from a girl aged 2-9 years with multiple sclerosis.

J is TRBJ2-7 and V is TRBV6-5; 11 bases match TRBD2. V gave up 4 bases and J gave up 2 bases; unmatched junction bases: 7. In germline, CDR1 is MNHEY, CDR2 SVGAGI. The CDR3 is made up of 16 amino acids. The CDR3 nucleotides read TGTGCCAGCAGTTCCCATTTTAGCGGGAGGGCCTACGAGCAGTACTTC. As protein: CASSSHFSGRAYEQYF.

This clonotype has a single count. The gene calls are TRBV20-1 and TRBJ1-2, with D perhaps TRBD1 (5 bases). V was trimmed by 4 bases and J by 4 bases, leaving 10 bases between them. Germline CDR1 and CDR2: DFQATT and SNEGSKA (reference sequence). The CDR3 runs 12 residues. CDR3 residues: CSAKRGVYGYTF. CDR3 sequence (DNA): TGCAGTGCTAAGAGGGGTGTCTATGGCTACACCTTC.

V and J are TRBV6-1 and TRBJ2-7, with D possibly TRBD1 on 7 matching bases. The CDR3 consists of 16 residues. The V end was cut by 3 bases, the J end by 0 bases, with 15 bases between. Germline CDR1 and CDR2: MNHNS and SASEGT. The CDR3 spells CASSEQGGRLSYEQYF. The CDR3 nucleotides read TGTGCCAGCAGTGAGCAGGGGGGCAGACTCTCCTACGAGCAGTACTTC.